Shown below are 32 T cell receptor beta chains from a single sample sequenced in a study of blood T cell repertoires in COVID-19 (dated by TCRdb to the early 2020s). The library relied on the immunoSEQ multiplex PCR assay. The immuneACCESS repertoire file appears here via TCRdb, limited to in-frame rearrangements. These files lack a portion of the clones; in checked studies, under half of the deficit traces to unresolved V genes, and the cause of the others is not known. This sample comprises 200,000 to 250,000 clones, around 88% of them detected only once. The ten biggest clones cover around 2.8% of the sample. The sequencing input was peripheral blood. The origin of the receptors is a woman aged 25 to 39 who had recovered from COVID-19.

The CDR3: CASSNPSGGNTDTQYF. As DNA, the CDR3 is TGTGCCAGCAGCAATCCCTCCGGAGGGAACACAGATACGCAGTATTTT. This chain joins TRBV21-1 and TRBJ2-3; the table's D call of TRBD2 was not tested on the DNA. TRBV21-1 is designated a pseudogene. This CDR3 region has 16 residues.

V usage is TRBV7-3 and J usage is TRBJ1-1; possible D gene TRBD1, 5 bases. This CDR3 contains 13 residues. Germline V gene sequence: CDR1 SGHTA, CDR2 FQGTGA. Trimming removed 3 bases from V and 3 bases from J, with 8 bases in between. CDR3 DNA sequence: TGTGCCAGCAGCTTTTCAGGGCACACTGAAGCTTTCTTT. As protein: CASSFSGHTEAFF.

V gene TRBV9 combines with J gene TRBJ2-1; possible D gene TRBD1, 5 bases. There are 15 residues in the CDR3. Germline CDR1 is SGDLS and CDR2 is YYNGEE. V was cut by 4 bases and J by 5 bases, with 16 bases left in between. CDR3 sequence: CASSTRRGFHNEQFF. CDR3 bases: TGTGCCAGCAGCACAAGAAGGGGCTTCCACAATGAGCAGTTCTTC.

This clone is a singleton in its sample. The chain couples TRBV7-2 to TRBJ1-1, with 10 nucleotides matching TRBD1. The germline V gene encodes CDR1 SGHTA and CDR2 FQGNSA. V lost 5 bases and J lost 11; bases outside the gene matches: 14. The CDR3 runs 15 residues. CDR3 sequence (DNA): TGTGCCAGCAGCCTCACCGGGACAGGGGACTTGGATGCTTTCTTT. It codes for CASSLTGTGDLDAFF.

V is TRBV28 and J is TRBJ2-1; TRBD1 is a possible D gene (5 bases). Germline V gives CDR1 MDHEN, CDR2 SYDVKM. The length of the CDR3 is 14 residues. V was trimmed by 3 bases and J by 2 bases, leaving 8 bases between them. CDR3 loop: CASSLRTPYNEQFF. As DNA, the CDR3 is TGTGCCAGCAGTTTGAGGACACCCTACAATGAGCAGTTCTTC.

The chain couples TRBV5-5 to TRBJ2-7, with 12 bases fitting TRBD1. Per the germline V gene, CDR1 is SGHKS and CDR2 is YYEKEE (reference sequence). There are 15 residues in the CDR3. Losses at the gene ends were 2 bases for V and 5 bases for J; bases not matched to a gene: 5. The CDR3 DNA reads as TGTGCCAGCAGCTTCCGGGACAGGGGGCTGGACGAGCAGTACTTC. Residues: CASSFRDRGLDEQYF. The complete variable domain, with remaining parts taken from reference TRBV5-5 and TRBJ2-7, reads DAGVTQSPTHLIKTRGQQVTLRCSPISGHKSVSWYQQVLGQGPQFIFQYYEKEERGRGNFPDRFSARQFPNYSSELNVNALLLGDSALYLCASSFRDRGLDEQYFGPGTRLTVT.

This chain joins TRBV7-9 and TRBJ1-1, with a weak D call TRBD1 (5 bases). CDR3 length equals 14 residues. Germline V gives CDR1 SEHNR, CDR2 FQNEAQ (reference sequence). V lost 1 base to trimming and J lost 2 bases, with 8 bases between them. In DNA, the CDR3 is TGTGCCAGCAGCTTAGTTCAGGGTAACACTGAAGCTTTCTTT. Translation: CASSLVQGNTEAFF.

The rearrangement uses TRBV14 and TRBJ2-3, with a weak D call TRBD2 (5 bases). The CDR3 has 13 amino acids. Looked up from germline, CDR1 is SGHDN and CDR2 is FVKESK. The germline V and J ends were trimmed by 3 bases and 8 bases, with 12 bases remaining between them. CDR3 nucleotides: TGTGCCAGCAGCCAGGAATTAGCGAGTACGCAGTATTTT. The encoded protein is CASSQELASTQYF.

This clone was observed once. The J gene is TRBJ2-3, the V gene TRBV10-2; 9 bases line up with TRBD2. J lost 2 bases, V lost 6 bases, and 6 bases had no gene match. Germline values: CDR1 WSHSY, CDR2 SAAADI. CDR3 size: 15 residues. The CDR3 is CASRFSGGFTDTQYF. The CDR3 coding sequence is TGCGCCAGCAGGTTTAGCGGGGGTTTCACAGATACGCAGTATTTT.

The rearrangement joins TRBV5-4 to TRBJ2-3; 10 bases agree with TRBD2. V gave up 4 bases and J gave up 4 bases; unmatched junction bases: 9. CDR1 and CDR2 (germline): SGHNT, YYREEE (reference sequence). The CDR3 runs 16 residues. CDR3 DNA: TGTGCCAGCAGCCTGATGGGACTAGCGAGGGCAGATACGCAGTATTTT. Amino acids: CASSLMGLARADTQYF.

V and J are TRBV21-1 and TRBJ1-2; the D call of TRBD1 is as the table states it, not checked on the DNA. TRBV21-1 corresponds to a pseudogene. The CDR3 loop spans 14 amino acids. CDR3 DNA sequence: TGTGCCAGCAGCAATGCCAGGGGGAACTATGGCTACACCTTC. It yields the protein CASSNARGNYGYTF.

This sequence joins TRBV29-1 and TRBJ1-1, with 7 bases fitting TRBD1. Losses at the gene ends were 6 bases for V and 9 bases for J; bases not matched to a gene: 7. The CDR3 totals 11 residues. Germline values: CDR1 SQVTM, CDR2 ANQGSEA. CDR3 region: CSVRQGHKAFF. CDR3 DNA sequence: TGCAGCGTGCGACAGGGACACAAAGCTTTCTTT.

This clone came up once. The chain has TRBV29-1 and TRBJ1-2; D ambiguous. The V end was cut by 3 bases, the J end by 5 bases, with 16 bases between. Per germline, CDR1 SQVTM and CDR2 ANQGSEA. The CDR3 runs 14 residues. Here the CDR3 reads CSVDVGKKGYGYTF. CDR3 bases: TGCAGCGTTGACGTCGGGAAGAAAGGGTATGGCTACACCTTC.

This chain connects TRBV30 to TRBJ1-2; D gene unclear. The ends were cut back, 0 bases at V and 5 bases at J, with 10 bases in the middle. Germline V lookup: CDR1 GTSNPN, CDR2 SVGIG (reference sequence). This CDR3 comprises 13 residues. CDR3 in amino acids: CAWSVLTRYGYTF. CDR3 sequence (DNA): TGTGCCTGGAGTGTACTCACCCGGTATGGCTACACCTTC.

The chain links TRBV2 to TRBJ2-5; 11 bases are shared with TRBD1. CDR3 size: 15 residues. The junction had 6 bases not matched to a gene; V was cut back by 4 bases and J by 5 bases. Germline CDR1 SNHLY, CDR2 FYNNEI. The CDR3 protein is CASSAGTGGAETQYF. The CDR3 region has the DNA TGTGCCAGCAGTGCCGGGACAGGGGGGGCGGAGACCCAGTACTTC.

V usage is TRBV2 and J usage is TRBJ2-7; D unclear. Per the germline V gene, CDR1 is SNHLY and CDR2 is FYNNEI. V gave up 1 base and J gave up 4 bases, with 14 bases separating them. CDR3 length: 15 residues. The DNA of the CDR3 is TGTGCCAGCAGTGAAGGTGCGACTCCTCCATACGAGCAGTACTTC. It translates to CASSEGATPPYEQYF.

The chain is built from TRBV7-9 and TRBJ1-5; no clear D. Trimming left V 1 base short and J 7 bases short, with 8 bases between. Germline CDR1 reads SEHNR; CDR2 reads FQNEAQ (reference sequence). The CDR3 is 13 residues long. Here the CDR3 reads CASSLGEYQPQHF. CDR3 bases: TGTGCCAGCAGCTTAGGAGAATACCAGCCCCAGCATTTT. Drawing the rest from reference TRBV7-9 and TRBJ1-5, the complete variable domain is DTGVSQNPRHKITKRGQNVTFRCDPISEHNRLYWYRQTLGQGPEFLTYFQNEAQLEKSRLLSDRFSAERPKGSFSTLEIQRTEQGDSAMYLCASSLGEYQPQHFGDGTRLSIL.

This clone was seen just once. The chain couples TRBV29-1 to TRBJ2-7; tentatively, D is TRBD1 (6 bases). From germline, CDR1 is SQVTM and CDR2 ANQGSEA. Trimming removed 5 bases from V and 3 bases from J, with 8 bases in between. This CDR3 is built from 11 residues. CDR3 sequence reads: CSVSRGYEQYF. CDR3 DNA: TGCAGCGTTAGCAGGGGCTACGAGCAGTACTTC.

The rearrangement joins TRBV24-1 to TRBJ2-5; 8 bases map to TRBD1. The germline CDR1 and CDR2 sequences are KGHDR and SFDVKD. Trimming cost V 2 bases and J 4 bases; bases outside gene matches: 11. The CDR3 is 17 amino acids. CDR3 DNA: TGTGCCACCAGTGATTCCGGATACCGACAGGGGATAGAGACCCAGTACTTC. This encodes CATSDSGYRQGIETQYF.

This clone was observed once. This chain links TRBV4-3 with TRBJ2-5, with 8 bases aligning to TRBD1. V shed 2 bases and J 4 bases; nucleotides not matched to a gene: 9. In germline, CDR1 is LGHNA, CDR2 YSLEER. The CDR3 contains 16 residues. The CDR3 DNA reads TGCGCCAGCAGCCAATCCTTTGCAGGGGGCCGAGAGACCCAGTACTTC. As protein: CASSQSFAGGRETQYF.

Details on this clone: The sample carries other DNA sequences with the same CDR3. The chain links TRBV19 to TRBJ1-1; TRBD1 might be the D (6 bases). Trimming left V 3 bases short and J 0 bases short, with 8 bases between. The germline V gene encodes CDR1 LNHDA and CDR2 SQIVND (reference sequence). The length of the CDR3 is 14 residues. CDR3 region: CASSIGGMNTEAFF. The DNA for the CDR3 is TGTGCCAGTAGTATTGGGGGCATGAACACTGAAGCTTTCTTT.

The genes are TRBV2 and TRBJ1-5; TRBD1 matches at 10 bases. The V gene's germline CDR1 is SNHLY and CDR2 FYNNEI. With 5 bases clipped from V and 5 bases from J, the junction kept 9 bases outside the gene matches. This CDR3 has 16 amino acids. CDR3 loop: CASSRTGGRAYQPQHF. Written as DNA, the CDR3 is TGTGCCAGCAGTCGGACAGGGGGAAGAGCCTATCAGCCCCAGCATTTT.

The chain employs TRBV9 and TRBJ1-2; D not resolved. V was cut by 0 bases and J by 3 bases, with 6 bases left in between. CDR1 and CDR2 from the germline V gene are SGDLS and YYNGEE. This CDR3 is built from 13 residues. The CDR3 DNA follows: TGTGCCAGCAGCGTAGACGGTTACTATGGCTACACCTTC. Its protein is CASSVDGYYGYTF.

The V gene is TRBV4-1, the J gene TRBJ2-7; 7 nucleotides align to TRBD1. Germline loops: CDR1 MGHRA, CDR2 YSYEKL. There are 16 residues in the CDR3. With V trimmed by 0 bases and J by 0 bases, 5 bases remained unmatched. Here the CDR3 reads CASSQETGVPSYEQYF. For the CDR3, the DNA is TGCGCCAGCAGCCAAGAAACAGGGGTCCCCTCCTACGAGCAGTACTTC.

This rearrangement joins TRBV21-1 to TRBJ2-3; the D call of TRBD2 is as the table states it, not checked on the DNA. TRBV21-1 is shown as a pseudogene. This CDR3 comprises 13 residues. The CDR3 region is CASSKEEADTQYF. CDR3 DNA sequence: TGTGCCAGCAGCAAAGAGGAGGCCGATACGCAGTATTTT.

The rearrangement links TRBV19 to TRBJ2-5; 7 bases match TRBD1. Germline CDR1 and CDR2: LNHDA and SQIVND (reference sequence). Trimming cost V 1 base and J 5 bases; bases outside gene matches: 7. This CDR3 spans 15 amino acids. The CDR3 is CASSIGQGPLETQYF. CDR3 bases: TGTGCCAGTAGTATAGGACAGGGTCCCCTCGAGACCCAGTACTTC. Using reference TRBV19 and TRBJ2-5 for the parts outside the CDR3, the full variable domain is DGGITQSPKYLFRKEGQNVTLSCEQNLNHDAMYWYRQDPGQGLRLIYYSQIVNDFQKGDIAEGYSVSREKKESFPLTVTSAQKNPTAFYLCASSIGQGPLETQYFGPGTRLLVL.

This clone was observed once. J is TRBJ1-5 and V is TRBV9; no firm D call. Deletions cut 0 bases from V and 4 bases from J, with 11 bases between. The CDR3 has 15 amino acids. Germline CDR1 reads SGDLS; CDR2 reads YYNGEE. The CDR3 region is CASSVEGSGNQPQHF. The DNA for the CDR3 is TGTGCCAGCAGCGTAGAGGGCAGCGGGAATCAGCCCCAGCATTTT.

This clone was detected once. The chain recombines TRBV7-2 with TRBJ2-2; 9 bases fit TRBD2. This CDR3 spans 15 amino acids. V lost 6 bases and J lost 2; bases outside the gene matches: 4. The germline CDR1 and CDR2 sequences are SGHTA and FQGNSA. Written as DNA, the CDR3 is TGTGCCAGCAGGGTAGCGGGGGCCAACACCGGGGAGCTGTTTTTT. Translation: CASRVAGANTGELFF.

CDR3 sequence (DNA): TGTGCCAGCAGCCGACGCGGGATAGCGGGGGGGGGCACAGATACGCAGTATTTT. This sequence encodes CASSRRGIAGGGTDTQYF. The chain links TRBV7-3 to TRBJ2-3; 11 bases line up with TRBD2. The CDR3 is 18 amino acids. Per germline, CDR1 SGHTA and CDR2 FQGTGA. The V and J ends lost 5 bases and 1 base, in that order; junction bases with no gene match: 11.

The V and J genes are TRBV7-7 and TRBJ2-5; TRBD2 matches 11 bases. V dropped 1 base and J dropped 5; count of bases not matched to a gene: 6. The CDR3 is 16 amino acids. Germline V lookup: CDR1 SSHAT, CDR2 FNYEAQ (reference sequence). Here the CDR3 DNA reads TGTGCCAGCAGCTTAGGGCTAGCGGGGGGAGAGGAGACCCAGTACTTC. Translation: CASSLGLAGGEETQYF.

This clone was recorded once. This chain uses TRBV24-1 with TRBJ1-5; 8 nucleotides line up with TRBD1. V was clipped by 3 bases and J by 14 bases; unmatched bases: 5. Germline lookup yields CDR1 KGHDR and CDR2 SFDVKD. This CDR3 comprises 12 residues. The CDR3 coding sequence is TGTGCCACCAGTGATGGAACAGGGGGGAAGCATTTT. This translates into CATSDGTGGKHF.

This chain joins TRBV15 and TRBJ1-2, with D possibly TRBD1 on 5 matching bases. V lost 1 base and J 5 bases, leaving 11 bases between the germline ends. CDR3 length equals 14 residues. CDR1 and CDR2 from the germline V gene are LNHNV and YYDKDF (reference sequence). CDR3 amino acids: CATSRADKQYGYTF. The DNA for the CDR3 is TGTGCCACCAGCAGAGCGGACAAACAATATGGCTACACCTTC.